This T cell receptor beta chain came from a study of early T cells in non-severe SARS-CoV-2 infection. Study overall: Chains stayed unpaired after sequencing of bulk RNA from unsorted whole blood.

Tagging with unique molecular identifiers was applied to individual cDNA molecules. TCRdb recomputed calls from the 5' RACE reads with MiXCR, one row per CDR3 protein. The sample includes around 80,000 distinct CDR3 sequences, about 13% seen only once; the top ten take around 1.5%. The table lists this clonotype with a few counts. Its cognate antigen is unknown. Whole-study findings and limits: Database matching using VDJdb favored anti-spike CD8 responses, with private and CD4 specificities left missing.

CDR3 size: 15 residues. Trimming removed 11 bases at V and 0 bases at J, with 20 bases between. Germline V gene lookup returns CDR1 KGHSH and CDR2 LQKENI. Sample: whole blood. The chain recombines TRBV18 with TRBJ2-7; no reliable D call. This clonotype originated in an adult who was a healthcare worker with PCR-confirmed SARS-CoV-2 infection or an uninfected control (not recorded which). CDR3 sequence reads: CAGSRGILSSYEQYF. The CDR3 region has the DNA TGTGCCGGGTCGAGAGGAATCCTCTCCTCCTACGAGCAGTACTTC.